The 10 T cell receptor beta chains listed next were all sequenced from one sample in a study of CD8 T cells in ankylosing spondylitis. No cognate antigen is known for these TCRs. TCRdb analysed the 5' RACE reads with MiXCR anew, one entry per CDR3 protein. The top ten hold around 7% of the sample, which has approximately 500,000 distinct CDR3 sequences, approximately 12% seen once. Overall study results and limits: A TCR beta motif made of several highly homologous variants seemed typical of ankylosing spondylitis blood.

The sample was blood, either unsorted or a sorted T cell fraction (not recorded which). These receptors were taken from a male donor with ankylosing spondylitis.

The table lists this clonotype with a few counts. V usage is TRBV12-5 and J usage is TRBJ2-4, with D perhaps TRBD1 (5 bases). V lost 4 bases and J lost 2, with 15 bases in between. The germline V gene has CDR1 LGHNT and CDR2 FRNRAP. The CDR3 length is 16 residues. CDR3: CASGSTRQGSKNIQYF. CDR3 in DNA: TGTGCTAGTGGTTCAACCCGGCAGGGATCCAAAAACATTCAGTACTTC.

This clonotype was detected a few times. The genes are TRBV4-1 and TRBJ2-5; a possible D gene is TRBD2 (6 bases). CDR3 size: 16 residues. With 1 base removed from V and 0 bases from J, the gap between germline ends came to 12 bases. Germline V gives CDR1 MGHRA, CDR2 YSYEKL. CDR3 DNA: TGCGCCAGCAGCCAAGGTGGAGGGGTGTACCAAGAGACCCAGTACTTC. This encodes CASSQGGGVYQETQYF.

This clonotype showed up just a few times. The chain couples TRBV24-1 to TRBJ2-1; 13 positions agree with TRBD2. The germline gives CDR1 KGHDR, CDR2 SFDVKD. V was clipped by 1 base and J by 9 bases; unmatched bases: 5. The CDR3 is 16 amino acids. This CDR3 is CATSDLRTSGRGEQFF. The CDR3, as DNA: TGTGCCACCAGTGATTTAAGGACTAGCGGGAGAGGTGAGCAGTTCTTC.

The table lists this clonotype with a few counts. The chain has TRBV7-2 and TRBJ2-1; TRBD2 agrees at 9 bases. After removal of 0 bases from V and 2 bases from J, the junction contained 5 bases not matched to a gene. This CDR3 is built from 17 residues. The germline V gene encodes CDR1 SGHTA and CDR2 FQGNSA. CDR3 in amino acids: CASSLAIAGEAYNEQFF. CDR3 nucleotides: TGTGCCAGCAGCTTAGCGATAGCGGGAGAGGCCTACAATGAGCAGTTCTTC.

This clonotype was seen repeatedly, ten times or more. The CDR3 bases are TGTGCCAGCAGTGGACAGGGCGCCCCAGGGACTGAAGCTTTCTTT. It is translated as CASSGQGAPGTEAFF. The chain uses TRBV3-1 and TRBJ1-1; 8 nucleotides align to TRBD1. Germline values: CDR1 LGHDT, CDR2 YNNKEL (reference sequence). CDR3 size: 15 residues. Trimming removed 6 bases from V and 5 bases from J; junction bases left unmatched: 11. Using reference TRBV3-1 and TRBJ1-1 for the parts outside the CDR3, the full variable domain is DTAVSQTPKYLVTQMGNDKSIKCEQNLGHDTMYWYKQDSKKFLKIMFSYNNKELIINETVPNRFSPKSPDKAHLNLHINSLELGDSAVYFCASSGQGAPGTEAFFGQGTRLTVV.

In its sample, this clonotype was seen many times. The gene calls are TRBV10-3 and TRBJ2-7, with 7 positions matching TRBD1. CDR3 length equals 17 residues. The germline V gene has CDR1 ENHRY and CDR2 SYGVKD. Trimming removed 0 bases from V and 2 bases from J; junction bases left unmatched: 10. The CDR3 sequence is CAISESTGQSPTYEQYF. The CDR3 DNA reads as TGTGCCATCAGTGAGTCTACGGGACAGTCGCCAACCTACGAGCAGTACTTC.

A few counts support this clonotype. The rearrangement joins TRBV2 to TRBJ2-1; possible D gene TRBD2, 6 bases. This CDR3 is built from 12 residues. Trimming stripped 3 bases from V and 10 bases from J, with 10 bases between. Germline V lookup: CDR1 SNHLY, CDR2 FYNNEI. CDR3 nucleotide sequence: TGTGCCAGCAGTGAGTCCCGGGAGGAGCAGTTCTTC. Translating gives CASSESREEQFF.

V is TRBV28 and J is TRBJ1-1; D unclear. The CDR3 runs 14 residues. Germline loops: CDR1 MDHEN, CDR2 SYDVKM. V shed 7 bases and J shed 1 base, with 13 bases lying between them. The CDR3 loop reads CASKPRSGNTEAFF. CDR3 coding DNA: TGTGCCAGCAAACCCCGATCAGGGAACACTGAAGCTTTCTTT.

A remark on this clonotype: A read error may produce the germline difference seen at one junction end. V usage is TRBV5-6 and J usage is TRBJ2-1, with D unclear. The CDR3 runs 12 residues. CDR1 and CDR2 from the germline V gene are SGHDT and YYEEEE. CDR3 loop: CASSFIRKPCEF. The DNA of the CDR3 is TGTGCCAGCAGCTTTATCCGCAAGCCCTGCGAATTC. The full variable domain, with the rest looked up from reference TRBV5-6 and TRBJ2-1, is DAGVTQSPTHLIKTRGQQVTLRCSPKSGHDTVSWYQQALGQGPQFIFQYYEEEERQRGNFPDRFSGHQFPNYSSELNVNALLLGDSALYLCASSFIRKPCEFGPGTRLTVL.

This clonotype showed up just a few times. The rearrangement links TRBV20-1 to TRBJ2-1; a weak D match, TRBD2 (6 bases). Trimming removed 6 bases at V and 4 bases at J, with 16 bases between. There are 14 residues in the CDR3. Germline CDR1 and CDR2: DFQATT and SNEGSKA (reference sequence). The chain's CDR3 is CSADRREAYNEQFF. The CDR3 DNA is TGCAGTGCCGACCGGAGGGAGGCGTACAATGAGCAGTTCTTC.